This T cell receptor (beta chain) was obtained from a study of CD8 T cells in Susac syndrome. An amount of RNA that ranged from about 0.45 to 1 ug was reverse transcribed with random hexamers. TCRdb redid the calling of the immunoSEQ multiplex PCR reads with MiXCR, one entry per CDR3 protein. Of about 180,000 distinct CDR3 sequences listed, about 94% are singletons. About this clonotype: What it binds is not known.

General study results and limits: The authors acknowledged that their TCR sequencing and HLA analysis involved a relatively small number of individuals.

Germline assignment: CDR1 KGHSH and CDR2 LQKENI. This CDR3 region has 15 residues. The J segment lost 8 bases and the V segment lost 2 bases, leaving 8 bases of the junction unmatched. The sequenced sample consisted of CD4+ T cells from PBMCs. V and J are TRBV18 and TRBJ2-1, with TRBD2 identical over 8 bases. This clonotype originated in a human donor with Susac syndrome. CDR3 amino acids: CASSPTERELYEQFF. CDR3 in DNA: TGTGCCAGCTCACCAACGGAGCGGGAGCTCTATGAGCAGTTCTTC. Combining the CDR3 with reference TRBV18 and TRBJ2-1 gives the whole variable domain NAGVMQNPRHLVRRRGQEARLRCSPMKGHSHVYWYRQLPEEGLKFMVYLQKENIIDESGMPKERFSAEFPKEGPSILRIQQVVRGDSAAYFCASSPTERELYEQFFGPGTRLTVL.